This entry lists 27 T cell receptor beta chains sequenced from one sample in a study of OX40 agonist ivuxolimab in advanced cancers. Only in-frame clones appear in the TCRdb table, and some are missing; sequencing was by immunoSEQ multiplex PCR. Of just under 75,000 clones listed, 80% to 95% are singletons. Source: CD4+ or CD8+ T cells sorted from blood, taken in a trial of the OX40 agonist ivuxolimab. All receptors derive from an adult with an advanced solid tumor such as melanoma, head and neck, liver or kidney cancer.

This chain links TRBV5-1 with TRBJ2-7, with 14 bases lining up with TRBD2. After removal of 3 bases from V and 5 bases from J, the junction contained 4 bases not matched to a gene. The germline V gene encodes CDR1 SGHRS and CDR2 YFSETQ. This CDR3 has 15 amino acids. DNA for the CDR3: TGCGCCAGCAGCTCACGGGGACTAGCGGGAGACGAGCAGTACTTC. Translating it yields CASSSRGLAGDEQYF. Full variable domain (rest looked up from reference TRBV5-1 and TRBJ2-7): KAGVTQTPRYLIKTRGQQVTLSCSPISGHRSVSWYQQTPGQGLQFLFEYFSETQRNKGNFPGRFSGRQFSNSRSEMNVSTLELGDSALYLCASSSRGLAGDEQYFGPGTRLTVT.

The chain is built from TRBV29-1 and TRBJ2-2; 12 bases are a match to TRBD1. The CDR3 sequence is 18 residues long. The germline CDR1 and CDR2 sequences are SQVTM and ANQGSEA. V lost 0 bases to trimming and J lost 3 bases; unmatched junction nucleotides: 8. The CDR3 loop reads CSVEDVDGTGGDTGELFF. In nucleotides, the CDR3 is TGCAGCGTTGAAGATGTTGACGGGACAGGGGGCGACACCGGGGAGCTGTTTTTT.

Concerning this clone: A junction boundary mismatches the germline segment, possibly from a read error. The V gene is TRBV5-1, the J gene TRBJ2-1; 9 positions match TRBD2. The germline CDR1 and CDR2 sequences are SGHRS and YFSETQ. The CDR3 totals 14 residues. CDR3 in DNA: TGCGCCACCAGCTCGGGACTAGCCAACAATGAGCAGTTCTTC. Amino acid sequence: CATSSGLANNEQFF.

This clone has just one count. This chain uses TRBV28 with TRBJ2-5, with 12 bases that match TRBD2. CDR3 length: 15 residues. V was pared by 5 bases and J by 4 bases, with 5 bases of the junction left unmatched. Per the germline V gene, CDR1 is MDHEN and CDR2 is SYDVKM. The DNA of the CDR3 is TGTGCCAGCAGTCCCGGACTAGCGGGACTAGAGACCCAGTACTTC. Its translation: CASSPGLAGLETQYF.

The chain is built from TRBV6-1 and TRBJ2-1; a weak D match, TRBD1 (5 bases). The germline CDR1 and CDR2 sequences are MNHNS and SASEGT. This CDR3 contains 17 residues. The ends were cut back, 3 bases at V and 2 bases at J, with 17 bases in the middle. DNA of the CDR3: TGTGCCAGCAGTGACAGGGTAGGAGTTTTAACCTACAATGAGCAGTTCTTC. Its protein is CASSDRVGVLTYNEQFF.

V gene TRBV4-1 combines with J gene TRBJ2-2; 7 bases align to TRBD2. The CDR3 is 17 residues long. Germline-derived CDR1 and CDR2 are MGHRA and YSYEKL. V dropped 1 base and J dropped 2; count of bases not matched to a gene: 7. CDR3 sequence reads: CASSQGASGINTGELFF. CDR3 sequence (DNA): TGCGCCAGCAGCCAAGGTGCCAGCGGGATTAACACCGGGGAGCTGTTTTTT.

The chain couples TRBV9 to TRBJ2-3; D remains ambiguous. Germline-derived CDR1 and CDR2 are SGDLS and YYNGEE. V dropped 4 bases and J dropped 6 bases, with 12 bases sitting between them. This CDR3 has 13 residues. The CDR3 region has the DNA TGTGCCAGCAGCAGAAGCCATCGCGATACGCAGTATTTT. It is translated as CASSRSHRDTQYF.

This clone was detected only once. The genes are TRBV27 and TRBJ2-1; D may be TRBD1 or TRBD2 (5 bases each). The V end lost 6 bases, the J end lost 4 bases, and 22 bases lay between the germline ends. Germline V CDR1 and CDR2: MNHEY, SMNVEV (reference sequence). This CDR3 region has 17 residues. This CDR3 reads CASSLRDGAQLYNEQFF. CDR3 sequence (DNA): TGTGCCAGCAGCCTACGGGACGGAGCCCAACTATACAATGAGCAGTTCTTC.

This rearrangement joins TRBV25-1 to TRBJ2-5; perhaps TRBD1 as D (5 bases). V was trimmed by 3 bases and J by 1 base, leaving 9 bases between them. Germline CDR1 MGHDK, CDR2 SYGVNS. The CDR3 length is 14 residues. As DNA, the CDR3 is TGTGCCAGCAGTGATAGACAGCCCCAAGAGACCCAGTACTTC. Translation: CASSDRQPQETQYF.

The V call is TRBV11-3, the J call TRBJ2-1; 8 bases fit TRBD2. After removal of 5 bases from V and 4 bases from J, the junction contained 10 bases not matched to a gene. There are 16 residues in the CDR3. Germline CDR1 reads SGHNT; CDR2 reads YENEEA. CDR3 sequence reads: CASSPAAGETYNEQFF. DNA for the CDR3: TGTGCCAGCAGCCCAGCAGCGGGAGAGACATACAATGAGCAGTTCTTC.

This clone has a single count. V usage is TRBV28 and J usage is TRBJ1-5; 9 bases match TRBD1. V was clipped by 3 bases and J by 4 bases; unmatched bases: 7. Looked up from germline, CDR1 is MDHEN and CDR2 is SYDVKM. The CDR3 runs 16 residues. The CDR3 region is CASSFSDGTGNQPQHF. The DNA of the CDR3 is TGTGCCAGCAGTTTTTCAGACGGGACAGGGAATCAGCCCCAGCATTTT.

This clone was picked up a small number of times. The rearrangement joins TRBV5-6 to TRBJ1-4, with D unclear. In germline, CDR1 is SGHDT, CDR2 YYEEEE. The CDR3 loop spans 15 amino acids. Trimming shortened V by 4 bases and J by 0 bases, and 10 bases separated the two germline ends. CDR3 sequence reads: CASSRSPATNEKLFF. The CDR3 DNA is TGTGCCAGCAGCCGATCGCCTGCAACTAATGAAAAACTGTTTTTT.

The rearrangement joins TRBV5-1 to TRBJ2-7; 9 bases align to TRBD1. This CDR3 has 15 amino acids. J lost 0 bases, V lost 4 bases, and 5 bases had no gene match. CDR1 is SGHRS, CDR2 YFSETQ, per germline. The CDR3 sequence is CASSRGQGNSYEQYF. The CDR3 nucleotides read TGCGCCAGCAGCAGGGGACAGGGAAACTCCTACGAGCAGTACTTC.

The gene calls are TRBV5-4 and TRBJ2-1; 11 positions agree with TRBD2. V was pared by 5 bases and J by 5 bases, with 12 bases of the junction left unmatched. In germline, CDR1 is SGHNT, CDR2 YYREEE (reference sequence). The length of the CDR3 is 17 residues. CDR3 protein: CASSYNSGTSGHNEQFF. In DNA form, the CDR3 reads TGTGCCAGCAGTTACAACTCAGGGACTAGCGGCCACAATGAGCAGTTCTTC.

This clone was counted only a few times. The genes are TRBV19 and TRBJ1-1; 10 bases align to TRBD1. The CDR3 sequence is 17 residues long. CDR1 LNHDA and CDR2 SQIVND come from the germline V gene (reference sequence). J was trimmed by 1 base and V by 5 bases; bases with no gene match: 10. CDR3 loop: CASSPTPGQGKNTEAFF. CDR3 DNA: TGTGCCAGTAGTCCAACTCCGGGACAGGGGAAGAACACTGAAGCTTTCTTT.

With regard to this clone: The same CDR3 also results from other DNA sequences found in this sample. The rearrangement links TRBV6-5 to TRBJ2-7; TRBD2 agrees at 14 bases. The CDR3 is 14 residues long. Germline CDR1 reads MNHEY; CDR2 reads SVGAGI. The ends lost 5 bases at V and 3 bases at J; junction bases unmatched: 0. The CDR3 DNA reads TGTGCCAGCAGTGGGACTAGCGGGAGCTACGAGCAGTACTTC. It codes for CASSGTSGSYEQYF.

This chain uses TRBV2 with TRBJ2-3, with 10 bases lining up with TRBD1. V gave up 5 bases and J gave up 3 bases; unmatched junction bases: 5. CDR3 length: 15 amino acids. CDR1 and CDR2 from the germline V gene are SNHLY and FYNNEI. The CDR3 sequence: CASSRDRGRTDTQYF. DNA for the CDR3: TGTGCCAGCAGTCGAGACAGGGGGCGAACAGATACGCAGTATTTT.

This clone was found once. This chain uses TRBV2 with TRBJ2-3, with 12 bases fitting TRBD1. This CDR3 region has 15 residues. V lost 6 bases and J lost 1; bases outside the gene matches: 2. Germline V gives CDR1 SNHLY, CDR2 FYNNEI. CDR3 bases: TGTGCCAGCAGGGGACAGGGGGCCGGCACAGATACGCAGTATTTT. Translation gives CASRGQGAGTDTQYF.

The V gene is TRBV5-1, the J gene TRBJ2-1; D ambiguous. The CDR3 totals 11 residues. Germline CDR1 is SGHRS and CDR2 is YFSETQ. Trimming left V 0 bases short and J 5 bases short, with 0 bases between. The CDR3 DNA sequence: TGCGCCAGCAGCTTGGACAATGAGCAGTTCTTC. This encodes CASSLDNEQFF.

V is TRBV11-2 and J is TRBJ2-7, with 10 bases aligning to TRBD2. V lost 1 base and J lost 0; bases outside the gene matches: 6. CDR3 size: 17 residues. Germline values: CDR1 SGHAT, CDR2 FQNNGV. The CDR3 spells CASSLVSSGSVSYEQYF. The CDR3, as DNA: TGTGCCAGCAGCTTAGTGTCTAGCGGGAGTGTCTCCTACGAGCAGTACTTC.

This clone showed up just once. The gene calls are TRBV12-5 and TRBJ1-6; 7 nucleotides line up with TRBD1. J gave up 2 bases and V 5 bases, and 3 bases lay outside the gene matches. The length of the CDR3 is 15 residues. The germline CDR1 and CDR2 sequences are LGHNT and FRNRAP. CDR3 protein: CASGPGTAYNSPLHF. CDR3 coding DNA: TGTGCTAGTGGTCCAGGGACAGCCTATAATTCACCCCTCCACTTT.

This clone was counted a few times. This chain links TRBV30 with TRBJ1-4; D gene ambiguous. The CDR3 has 11 residues. Germline CDR1 reads GTSNPN; CDR2 reads SVGIG (reference sequence). The V end was cut by 0 bases, the J end by 7 bases, with 3 bases between. The CDR3 is CAWSVGEKLFF. The CDR3 DNA reads as TGTGCCTGGAGTGTGGGTGAAAAACTGTTTTTT.

The genes are TRBV6-1 and TRBJ1-4; weak D call: TRBD1 (6 bases). The CDR3 extends over 16 amino acids. V was clipped by 4 bases and J by 9 bases, with 21 bases between them. CDR1 and CDR2 from the germline V gene are MNHNS and SASEGT. CDR3 loop: CASSALSGGAFKKLFF. CDR3 coding DNA: TGTGCCAGCAGTGCCCTCTCGGGGGGCGCGTTCAAAAAACTGTTTTTT.

The V and J genes are TRBV7-2 and TRBJ2-7, with TRBD2 identical over 9 bases. This CDR3 spans 14 amino acids. In germline, CDR1 is SGHTA, CDR2 FQGNSA. The V and J ends lost 2 bases and 6 bases, in that order; junction bases with no gene match: 5. In DNA form, the CDR3 reads TGTGCCAGCAGCTTATCTAGCGGGAATGGCGAGCAGTACTTC. Translating gives CASSLSSGNGEQYF.

This chain joins TRBV7-9 and TRBJ2-5; 10 bases fit TRBD2. The J call may be incorrect, as the DNA end agrees better with TRBJ2-7. Per germline, CDR1 SEHNR and CDR2 FQNEAQ (reference sequence). The CDR3 loop spans 14 amino acids. The CDR3 DNA sequence: TGTGCCAGCAGCCGGACTAGCGGAACCTACGAGCAGTACTTC. Translated: CASSRTSGTYEQYF.

This rearrangement joins TRBV4-2 to TRBJ2-3, with D uncertain. Germline V CDR1 and CDR2: LGHNA, YNFKEQ. The CDR3 is 13 amino acids. Trimming left V 1 base short and J 4 bases short, with 6 bases between. This CDR3 is CASSQVGSDTQYF. CDR3 DNA sequence: TGTGCCAGCAGCCAAGTGGGGTCAGATACGCAGTATTTT.

The V call is TRBV5-1, the J call TRBJ2-2; D remains ambiguous. The CDR3 runs 14 residues. The V gene's germline CDR1 is SGHRS and CDR2 YFSETQ. Trimming left V 0 bases short and J 3 bases short, with 6 bases between. The CDR3 DNA reads TGCGCCAGCAGCTTGGGGTCAGACACCGGGGAGCTGTTTTTT. It codes for CASSLGSDTGELFF. Full variable domain (rest looked up from reference TRBV5-1 and TRBJ2-2): KAGVTQTPRYLIKTRGQQVTLSCSPISGHRSVSWYQQTPGQGLQFLFEYFSETQRNKGNFPGRFSGRQFSNSRSEMNVSTLELGDSALYLCASSLGSDTGELFFGEGSRLTVL.